One T cell receptor (beta chain) is described in this entry. What it recognizes is unknown. Treatment of the sample: oral pan-JAK inhibitor, 5-10 mg twice daily. Collected material from alopecia areata patients comprised lesional scalp punch biopsies and peripheral blood. These data belong to a study of CD8+ T cells in alopecia areata. In the study overall: Treated individuals took tofacitinib by mouth, 5 to 10 mg twice daily. Overall study findings and caveats: Between patients, shared TCR sequences were less clear than in mice. This was possibly due in part to HLA diversity in the patient population. Tofacitinib significantly reduced both scalp clonality and expanded CD8+ clones among the top 100.

RNA was isolated and reverse transcribed to cDNA, the sequencing template. TCRdb's table, derived via immunoSEQ multiplex PCR, lists solely in-frame clones and lacks some. The data hold 42,000 or so clones, with roughly 92% observed a single time. Germline-derived CDR1 and CDR2 are MNHEY and SMNVEV (reference sequence). V gave up 4 bases and J gave up 0 bases, with 10 bases separating them. The CDR3 is 14 amino acids. The TCR originated in a human donor with alopecia areata. The rearrangement links TRBV27 to TRBJ2-7; D assignment may be TRBD1 or TRBD2 (5 bases each). The sample consisted of CD8+ T cells sorted from blood, taken at week 24, from a patient treated with tofacitinib. Written as DNA, the CDR3 is TGTGCCAGCAGTTGGGACGGTCCCTCCTACGAGCAGTACTTC. Its translation is CASSWDGPSYEQYF.